Here is one T cell receptor beta chain with its context. These data originate in a study of cytomegalovirus exposure and HLA in healthy donors. The germline V gene encodes CDR1 SGHVS and CDR2 FNYEAQ. The CDR3 totals 13 residues. Trimming left V 1 base short and J 8 bases short, with 10 bases between. PCR primers comprised 60 Vbeta and 13 Jbeta primers. Assay: immunoSEQ multiplex PCR; the TCRdb copy retains only in-frame clones and omits some. Listed are around 190,000 clones; less than 1% falls within the top ten. V is TRBV7-6 and J is TRBJ2-3, with a tentative D call TRBD2 (6 bases). Source material: PBMCs. The TCR originated in a woman in her twenties or thirties in good health and CMV-seropositive. CDR3 sequence (DNA): TGTGCCAGCAGCTTAGGGGGACTCCCTACGCAGTATTTT. Encoded protein: CASSLGGLPTQYF.